This T cell receptor (beta chain) appears in the sequencing data of a study of CD8 T cells in Susac syndrome. The germline V gene encodes CDR1 SGHRS and CDR2 YFSETQ. The CDR3 has 15 residues. With 0 bases removed from V and 3 bases from J, the gap between germline ends came to 10 bases. It was with random hexamers that roughly 0.5 to 1 ug RNA was reverse transcribed. TCRdb fed the immunoSEQ multiplex PCR reads into MiXCR, producing one record per CDR3 protein. The sample contains over 200,000 distinct CDR3 sequences, just under 95% of which appear only once. The chain uses TRBV5-1 and TRBJ2-1, with D perhaps matching TRBD1 or TRBD2 (5 bases each). Sequenced sample: CD4+ T cells from PBMCs. This receptor was identified in a human donor with multiple sclerosis. This CDR3 reads CASSLGGDHYNEQFF. CDR3 nucleotides: TGCGCCAGCAGCTTGGGAGGGGACCACTACAATGAGCAGTTCTTC.